This T cell receptor beta chain was captured by sequencing in a study of blood T cells in healthy people across ages. Each of the donors had 8 to 10 milliliters of peripheral blood drawn into EDTA-treated Vacutainer tubes. Isolated PBMCs totaled at least 6 million in each sample. Alongside a J-beta primer mix, a sample-barcoded 5' primer served in a second PCR lasting roughly 7 to 11 cycles. Each CDR3 protein is one row after TCRdb ran MiXCR on the 5' RACE reads. The sample shows hundreds of thousands of distinct CDR3 sequences, approximately 30% of them seen only once. The CDR3 covers 14 residues. Germline CDR1 MDHEN, CDR2 SYDVKM. Trimming took off 6 bases at V and 7 bases at J, with 16 bases between the two ends.

V is TRBV28 and J is TRBJ1-5; D possibly corresponds to TRBD1 (5 bases). The specimen was blood. This receptor was taken from a woman aged 80 or older in good health. DNA for the CDR3: TGTGCCAGCAGGCCGACACAATCAGGGCAGCCCCAGCATTTT. Encoded protein: CASRPTQSGQPQHF.